The clone carrying this TCR beta chain was seen a handful of times. These data belong to a study of T-cell memory formation after mild COVID-19. The junction had 10 bases not matched to a gene; V was cut back by 7 bases and J by 6 bases. From germline, CDR1 is MNHEY and CDR2 SVGEGT. There are 15 residues in the CDR3. TCRdb processed the 5' RACE reads anew with MiXCR; each CDR3 protein has one entry. Of approximately 440,000 distinct CDR3 sequences in the sample, roughly 20% were seen once. Sequencing used PBMCs or a T cell subset sorted from them (not recorded which). This TCR came from an adult woman who had mild COVID-19 (a few samples of this study predate the infection). Cell type and time point are not known. The V and J genes are TRBV6-2 or TRBV6-3 and TRBJ2-2; TRBD2 matches 8 bases. Written as DNA, the CDR3 is TGTGCCAGCATCCACAGCGGGAGTAGGGCCGGGGAGCTGTTTTTT. Translation gives CASIHSGSRAGELFF.